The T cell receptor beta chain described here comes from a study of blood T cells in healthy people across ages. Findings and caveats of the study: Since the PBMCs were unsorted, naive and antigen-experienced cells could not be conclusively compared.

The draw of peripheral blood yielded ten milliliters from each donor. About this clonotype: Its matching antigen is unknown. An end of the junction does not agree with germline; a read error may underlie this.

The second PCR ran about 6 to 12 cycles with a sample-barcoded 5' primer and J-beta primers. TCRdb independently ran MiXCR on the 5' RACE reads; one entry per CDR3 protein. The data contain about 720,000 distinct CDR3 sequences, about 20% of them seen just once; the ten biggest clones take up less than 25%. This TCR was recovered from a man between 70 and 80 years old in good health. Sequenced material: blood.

CDR3 amino acids: CATGDLSNRVNEQFF. The CDR3 DNA reads TGTGCCACCGGTGATCTATCTAACAGGGTCAATGAGCAGTTCTTC. V is TRBV24-1 and J is TRBJ2-1; D is perhaps TRBD1 (6 bases). CDR3 length: 15 amino acids. Germline lookup yields CDR1 KGHDR and CDR2 SFDVKD.